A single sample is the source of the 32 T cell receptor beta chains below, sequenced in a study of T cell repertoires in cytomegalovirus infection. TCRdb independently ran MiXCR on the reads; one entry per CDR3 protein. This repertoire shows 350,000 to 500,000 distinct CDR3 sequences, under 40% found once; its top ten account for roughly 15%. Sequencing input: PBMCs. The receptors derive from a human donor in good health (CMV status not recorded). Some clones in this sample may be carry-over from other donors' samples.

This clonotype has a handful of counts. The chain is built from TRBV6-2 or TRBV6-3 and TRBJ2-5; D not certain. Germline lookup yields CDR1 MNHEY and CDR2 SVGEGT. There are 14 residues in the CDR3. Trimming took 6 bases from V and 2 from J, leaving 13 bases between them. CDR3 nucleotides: TGTGCCAGCAGACCCCGTTTCCCTCAAGAGACCCAGTACTTC. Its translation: CASRPRFPQETQYF.

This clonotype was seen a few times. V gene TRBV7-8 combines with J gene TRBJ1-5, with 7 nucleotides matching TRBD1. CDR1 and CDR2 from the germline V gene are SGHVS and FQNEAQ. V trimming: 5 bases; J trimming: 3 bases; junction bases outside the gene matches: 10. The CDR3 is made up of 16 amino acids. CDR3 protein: CASSLQGTVINQPQHF. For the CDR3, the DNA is TGTGCCAGCAGCCTTCAAGGGACAGTTATCAATCAGCCCCAGCATTTT.

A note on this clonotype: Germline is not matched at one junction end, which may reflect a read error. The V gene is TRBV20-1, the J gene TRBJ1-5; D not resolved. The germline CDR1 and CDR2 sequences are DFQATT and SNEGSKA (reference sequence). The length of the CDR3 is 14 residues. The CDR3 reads CSARESYSNQPQNF. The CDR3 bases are TGCAGTGCTCGAGAATCCTATAGCAATCAGCCCCAGAATTTT.

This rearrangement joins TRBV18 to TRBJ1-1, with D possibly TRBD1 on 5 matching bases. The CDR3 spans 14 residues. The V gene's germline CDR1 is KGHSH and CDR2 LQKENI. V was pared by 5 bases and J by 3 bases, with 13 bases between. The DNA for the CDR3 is TGTGCCAGCTCAGCTGGGGGTGGGGACACTGAAGCTTTCTTT. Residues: CASSAGGGDTEAFF.

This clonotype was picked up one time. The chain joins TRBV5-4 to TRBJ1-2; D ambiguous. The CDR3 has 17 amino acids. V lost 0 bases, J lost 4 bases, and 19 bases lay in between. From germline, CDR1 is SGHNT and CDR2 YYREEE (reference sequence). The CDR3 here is CASSLELRTAGRYGYTF. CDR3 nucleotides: TGTGCCAGCAGCTTGGAATTGCGGACGGCCGGCCGCTATGGCTACACCTTC.

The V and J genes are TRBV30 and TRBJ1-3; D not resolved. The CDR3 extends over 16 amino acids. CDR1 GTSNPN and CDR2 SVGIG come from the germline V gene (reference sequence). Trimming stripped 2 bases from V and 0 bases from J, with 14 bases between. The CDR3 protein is CAWSPLTSNSGNTIYF. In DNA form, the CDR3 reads TGTGCCTGGAGTCCCCTGACATCTAACTCTGGAAACACCATATATTTT.

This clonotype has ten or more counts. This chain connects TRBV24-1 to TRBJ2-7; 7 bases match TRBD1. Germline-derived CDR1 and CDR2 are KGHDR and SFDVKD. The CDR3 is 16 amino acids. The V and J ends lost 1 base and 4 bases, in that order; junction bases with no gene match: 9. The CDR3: CATSDLPTGDPYEQYF. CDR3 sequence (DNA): TGTGCCACCAGTGATTTACCAACAGGGGACCCGTACGAGCAGTACTTC.

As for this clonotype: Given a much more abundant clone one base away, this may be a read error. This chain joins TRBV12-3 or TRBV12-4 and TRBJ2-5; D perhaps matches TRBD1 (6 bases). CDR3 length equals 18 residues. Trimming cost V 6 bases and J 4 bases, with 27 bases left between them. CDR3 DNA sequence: TGTGCCAGCAGGCAGAGTACAGGGAAATCACCCCACAGAGAGACCCAGTACTTC. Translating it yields CASRQSTGKSPHRETQYF.

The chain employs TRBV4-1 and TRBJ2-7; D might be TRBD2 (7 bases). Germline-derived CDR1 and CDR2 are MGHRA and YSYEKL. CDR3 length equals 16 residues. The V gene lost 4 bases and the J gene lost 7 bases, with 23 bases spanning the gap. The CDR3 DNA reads TGCGCCAGCAGCCTTAGGGGGGGGGACGTATCGCGGGAGCAGTACTTC. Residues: CASSLRGGDVSREQYF.

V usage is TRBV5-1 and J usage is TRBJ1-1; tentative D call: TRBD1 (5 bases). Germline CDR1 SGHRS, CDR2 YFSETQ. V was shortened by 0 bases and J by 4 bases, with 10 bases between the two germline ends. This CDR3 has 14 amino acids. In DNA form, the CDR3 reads TGCGCCAGCAGCTTGGGGCCCCAGGGCACTGAAGCTTTCTTT. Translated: CASSLGPQGTEAFF.

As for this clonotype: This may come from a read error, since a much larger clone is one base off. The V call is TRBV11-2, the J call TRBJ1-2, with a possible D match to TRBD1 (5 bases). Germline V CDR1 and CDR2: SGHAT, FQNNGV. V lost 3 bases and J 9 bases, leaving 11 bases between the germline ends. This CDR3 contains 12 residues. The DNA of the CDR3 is TGTGCCAGCAGCTTTCCAGGGTATTGCTACACCTTC. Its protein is CASSFPGYCYTF.

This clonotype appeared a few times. CDR3 amino acids: CASRQQGARQETQYF. For the CDR3, the DNA is TGTGCCAGCAGACAACAGGGGGCGCGACAAGAGACCCAGTACTTC. The rearrangement uses TRBV6-1 and TRBJ2-5; 9 positions match TRBD1. The CDR3 length is 15 residues. Trimming removed 6 bases from V and 2 bases from J; junction bases left unmatched: 7. Germline-derived CDR1 and CDR2 are MNHNS and SASEGT.

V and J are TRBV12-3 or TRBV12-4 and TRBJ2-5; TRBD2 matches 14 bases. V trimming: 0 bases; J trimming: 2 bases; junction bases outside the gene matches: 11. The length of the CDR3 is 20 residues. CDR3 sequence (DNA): TGTGCCAGCAGTTTAGCGCTAAGGGGACTAGCGGGGGCTTCTCAAGAGACCCAGTACTTC. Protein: CASSLALRGLAGASQETQYF.

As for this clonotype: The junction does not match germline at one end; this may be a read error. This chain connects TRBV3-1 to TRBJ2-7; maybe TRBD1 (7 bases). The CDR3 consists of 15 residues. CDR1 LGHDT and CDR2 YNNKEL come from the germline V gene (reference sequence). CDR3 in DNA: TGTGCCAGCAGCGAAAGAGCCAGGGGGGAATACGATCAGTACTTC. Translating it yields CASSERARGEYDQYF.

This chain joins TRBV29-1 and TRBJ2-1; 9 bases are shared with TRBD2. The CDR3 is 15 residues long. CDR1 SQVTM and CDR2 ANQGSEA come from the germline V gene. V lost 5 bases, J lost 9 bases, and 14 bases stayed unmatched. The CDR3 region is CSVTVAGARSGEQFF. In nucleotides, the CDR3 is TGCAGCGTTACGGTAGCGGGGGCTCGATCGGGTGAGCAGTTCTTC.

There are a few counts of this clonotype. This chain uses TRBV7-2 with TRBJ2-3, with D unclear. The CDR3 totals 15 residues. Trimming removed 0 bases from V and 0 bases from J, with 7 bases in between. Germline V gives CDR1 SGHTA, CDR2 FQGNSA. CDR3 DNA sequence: TGTGCCAGCAGCTTAGCGTCTCCCAGCACAGATACGCAGTATTTT. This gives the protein CASSLASPSTDTQYF.

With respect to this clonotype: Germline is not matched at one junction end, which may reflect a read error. This CDR3 reads CASSLRLTGTNHPQHF. The CDR3 region has the DNA TGTGCCAGCAGCCTAAGACTCACGGGGACAAATCATCCCCAGCATTTT. The chain recombines TRBV7-2 with TRBJ1-5; weak D call: TRBD1 (6 bases). There are 16 residues in the CDR3. Germline CDR1 reads SGHTA; CDR2 reads FQGNSA.

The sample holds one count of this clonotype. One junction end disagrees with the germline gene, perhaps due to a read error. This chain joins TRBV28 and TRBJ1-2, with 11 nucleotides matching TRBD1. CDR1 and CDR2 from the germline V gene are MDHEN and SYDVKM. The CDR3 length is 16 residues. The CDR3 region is CASIWDRGSLGEGYNF. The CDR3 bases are TGTGCCAGCATTTGGGACAGGGGGAGCCTCGGGGAAGGCTACAACTTC.

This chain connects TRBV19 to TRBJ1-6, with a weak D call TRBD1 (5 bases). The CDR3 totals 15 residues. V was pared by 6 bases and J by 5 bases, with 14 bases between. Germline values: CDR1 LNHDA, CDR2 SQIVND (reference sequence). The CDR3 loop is CASSPPRGHNSPLHF. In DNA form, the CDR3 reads TGTGCCAGTAGCCCCCCCCGGGGCCATAATTCACCCCTCCACTTT.

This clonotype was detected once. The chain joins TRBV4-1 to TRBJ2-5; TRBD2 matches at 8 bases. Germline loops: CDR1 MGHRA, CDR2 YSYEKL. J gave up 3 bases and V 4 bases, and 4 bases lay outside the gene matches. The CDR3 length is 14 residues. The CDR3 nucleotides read TGCGCCAGCAGCCTCCTGCGGGGGGAAGAGACCCAGTACTTC. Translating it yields CASSLLRGEETQYF.

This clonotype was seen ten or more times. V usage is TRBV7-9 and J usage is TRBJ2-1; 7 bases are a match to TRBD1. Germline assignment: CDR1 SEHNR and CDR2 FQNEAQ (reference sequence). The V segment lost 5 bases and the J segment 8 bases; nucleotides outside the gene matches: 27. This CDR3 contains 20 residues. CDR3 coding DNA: TGTGCCAGCAGCAAAGTGGTCCGACAGGGAGATTTTCTACCCGTCGATGAGCAGTTCTTC. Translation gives CASSKVVRQGDFLPVDEQFF.

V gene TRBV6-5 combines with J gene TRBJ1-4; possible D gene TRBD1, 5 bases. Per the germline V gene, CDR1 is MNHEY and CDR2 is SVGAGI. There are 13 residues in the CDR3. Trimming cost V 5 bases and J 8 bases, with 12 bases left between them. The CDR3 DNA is TGTGCCAGCAGTAGGGACGCCGGGGAAAAACTGTTTTTT. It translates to CASSRDAGEKLFF.

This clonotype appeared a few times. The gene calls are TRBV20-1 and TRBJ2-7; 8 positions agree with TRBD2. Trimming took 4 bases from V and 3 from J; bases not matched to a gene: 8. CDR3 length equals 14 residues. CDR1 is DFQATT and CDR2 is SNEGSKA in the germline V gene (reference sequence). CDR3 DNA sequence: TGCAGTGCTATAGAGGGCGGGGGGTACTACGAGCAGTACTTC. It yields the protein CSAIEGGGYYEQYF.

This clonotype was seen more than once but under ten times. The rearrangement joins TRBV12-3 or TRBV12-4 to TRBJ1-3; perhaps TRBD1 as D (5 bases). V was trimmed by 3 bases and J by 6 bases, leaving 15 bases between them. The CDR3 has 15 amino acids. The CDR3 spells CASSFRGLPKNTIYF. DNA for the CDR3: TGTGCCAGCAGTTTCCGGGGCCTTCCTAAAAACACCATATATTTT.

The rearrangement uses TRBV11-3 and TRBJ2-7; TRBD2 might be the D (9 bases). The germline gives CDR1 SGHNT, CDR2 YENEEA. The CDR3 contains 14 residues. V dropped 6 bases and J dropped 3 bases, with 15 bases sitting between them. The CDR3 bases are TGTGCCAGCAGTCCTAGCGGGACAGGCTACGAGCAGTACTTC. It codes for CASSPSGTGYEQYF.

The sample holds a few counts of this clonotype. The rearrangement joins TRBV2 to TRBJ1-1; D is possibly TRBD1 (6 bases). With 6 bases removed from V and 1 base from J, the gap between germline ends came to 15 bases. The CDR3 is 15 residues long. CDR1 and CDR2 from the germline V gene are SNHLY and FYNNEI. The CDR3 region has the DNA TGTGCCAGCAGGGCAGCCGGGACAAGGAACACTGAAGCTTTCTTT. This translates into CASRAAGTRNTEAFF.

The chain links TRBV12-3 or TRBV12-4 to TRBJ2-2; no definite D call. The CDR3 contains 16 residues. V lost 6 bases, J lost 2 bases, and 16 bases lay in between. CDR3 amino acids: CASSPFRGSNTGELFF. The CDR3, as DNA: TGTGCCAGCAGCCCCTTTCGCGGCAGTAACACCGGGGAGCTGTTTTTT.

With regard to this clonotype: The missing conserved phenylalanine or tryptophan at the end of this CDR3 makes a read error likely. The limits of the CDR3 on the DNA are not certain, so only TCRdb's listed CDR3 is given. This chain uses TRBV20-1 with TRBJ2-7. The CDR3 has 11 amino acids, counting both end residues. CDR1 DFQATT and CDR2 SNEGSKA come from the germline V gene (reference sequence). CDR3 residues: CSARDRGKQSC.

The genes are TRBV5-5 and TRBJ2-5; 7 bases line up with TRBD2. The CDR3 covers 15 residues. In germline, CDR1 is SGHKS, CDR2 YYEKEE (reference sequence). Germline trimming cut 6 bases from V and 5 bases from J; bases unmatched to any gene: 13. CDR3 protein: CASTPLGGLGETQYF. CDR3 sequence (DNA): TGTGCCAGCACCCCCCTGGGGGGGTTAGGGGAGACCCAGTACTTC.

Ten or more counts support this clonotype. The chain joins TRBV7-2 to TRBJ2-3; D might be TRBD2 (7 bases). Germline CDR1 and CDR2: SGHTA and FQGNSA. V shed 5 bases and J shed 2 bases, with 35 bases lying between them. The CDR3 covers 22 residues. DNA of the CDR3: TGTGCCAGCAGCGACGACACGGGGGGCATATGGTCCCGGGACCCGCACACAGATACGCAGTATTTT. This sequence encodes CASSDDTGGIWSRDPHTDTQYF.

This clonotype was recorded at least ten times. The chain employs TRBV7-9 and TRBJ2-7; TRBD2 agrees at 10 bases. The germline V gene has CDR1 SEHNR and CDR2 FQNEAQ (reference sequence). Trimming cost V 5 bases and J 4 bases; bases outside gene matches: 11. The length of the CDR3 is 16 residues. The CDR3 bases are TGTGCCAGCAGCCCCGGGTCTAGCGGGGGCTTATACGAGCAGTACTTC. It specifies CASSPGSSGGLYEQYF.

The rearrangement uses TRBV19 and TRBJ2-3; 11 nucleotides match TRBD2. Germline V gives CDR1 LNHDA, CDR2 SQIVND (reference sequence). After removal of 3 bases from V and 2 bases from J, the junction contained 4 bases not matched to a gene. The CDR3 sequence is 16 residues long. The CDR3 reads CASSILAGGTTDTQYF. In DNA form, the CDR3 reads TGTGCCAGTAGTATCCTAGCGGGGGGAACCACAGATACGCAGTATTTT.